The next 28 T cell receptor beta chains were all read from a single sample in a study of cytomegalovirus exposure and HLA in healthy donors. A multiplex PCR was run with 60 Vbeta primers and 13 Jbeta primers. Clones were sequenced by immunoSEQ multiplex PCR, and TCRdb holds only the in-frame ones, with some missing. The sample holds fewer than 200,000 clones, more than 65% seen once. Input material: PBMCs. The receptors stem from a woman aged 45 to 65 in good health and CMV-seronegative.

This clone was counted a single time. This rearrangement joins TRBV6-5 to TRBJ2-5; 12 bases agree with TRBD2. The germline CDR1 and CDR2 sequences are MNHEY and SVGAGI. J gave up 14 bases and V 8 bases, and 9 bases lay outside the gene matches. The CDR3 length is 12 residues. The DNA of the CDR3 is TGTGCCAGCCGAGGGACTAGCGGGCCCTCATACTTC. Amino acid sequence: CASRGTSGPSYF.

This clone was recorded only once. The J gene is TRBJ2-7, the V gene TRBV28; weak D call: TRBD2 (5 bases). The germline V gene encodes CDR1 MDHEN and CDR2 SYDVKM. V shed 6 bases and J shed 3 bases, with 12 bases lying between them. CDR3 size: 13 residues. The CDR3 is CASSSPDYYEQYF. CDR3 DNA sequence: TGTGCCAGCAGCTCACCCGACTACTACGAGCAGTACTTC.

The chain is built from TRBV7-2 and TRBJ2-7; 9 nucleotides line up with TRBD2. Germline V gives CDR1 SGHTA, CDR2 FQGNSA. This CDR3 has 16 amino acids. Trimming at V came to 6 bases and at J to 6 bases, leaving 15 bases not matched to a gene. CDR3 amino acids: CASRQLLAGPVGEQYF. In DNA form, the CDR3 reads TGTGCCAGCAGGCAGTTACTAGCGGGTCCCGTGGGCGAGCAGTACTTC.

The chain combines TRBV19 with TRBJ1-5, with D perhaps TRBD1 (6 bases). Germline loops: CDR1 LNHDA, CDR2 SQIVND (reference sequence). The CDR3 totals 18 residues. V was cut by 0 bases and J by 0 bases, with 15 bases left in between. The CDR3 DNA sequence: TGTGCCAGTAGTATAGAACTCCAGGGGTTCAATAGCAATCAGCCCCAGCATTTT. It is translated as CASSIELQGFNSNQPQHF.

The chain recombines TRBV6-6 with TRBJ2-4; 10 bases are a match to TRBD1. The CDR3 is made up of 12 amino acids. The V gene's germline CDR1 is MNHNY and CDR2 SVGAGI (reference sequence). V shed 6 bases, J shed 8 bases, and the junction held 1 base outside the gene matches. The CDR3 bases are TGTGCCAGCAGGGACAGGGGGGACATTCAGTACTTC. The encoded protein is CASRDRGDIQYF.

This clone was recorded only once. The J gene is TRBJ2-3, the V gene TRBV27; perhaps TRBD2 as D (7 bases). Germline V gene sequence: CDR1 MNHEY, CDR2 SMNVEV (reference sequence). The CDR3 extends over 15 amino acids. V gave up 4 bases and J gave up 4 bases, with 15 bases separating them. DNA for the CDR3: TGTGCCAGCAGTTCGCAGGAGGGGGGGGCAGATACGCAGTATTTT. It is translated as CASSSQEGGADTQYF.

This clone was observed a handful of times. Other DNA sequences in this specimen translate into the identical CDR3. The CDR3 sequence is CASSFGQGNTEAFF. CDR3 DNA: TGTGCCAGCAGCTTCGGACAGGGGAACACTGAAGCTTTCTTT. The gene calls are TRBV7-6 and TRBJ1-1; 8 nucleotides agree with TRBD1. The V gene end was trimmed by 3 bases and the J gene end by 1 base; junction bases not matched to a gene: 1. The CDR3 is 14 amino acids. Per germline, CDR1 SGHVS and CDR2 FNYEAQ.

The chain is built from TRBV28 and TRBJ2-7; no firm D call. Germline CDR1 MDHEN, CDR2 SYDVKM. CDR3 length: 16 amino acids. V was cut by 6 bases and J by 0 bases, with 18 bases left in between. The CDR3 region is CASSPGVVTSSYEQYF. The CDR3 DNA follows: TGTGCCAGCAGCCCCGGTGTGGTGACAAGCTCCTACGAGCAGTACTTC. The whole variable domain, remainder taken from reference TRBV28 and TRBJ2-7, is DVKVTQSSRYLVKRTGEKVFLECVQDMDHENMFWYRQDPGLGLRLIYFSYDVKMKEKGDIPEGYSVSREKKERFSLILESASTNQTSMYLCASSPGVVTSSYEQYFGPGTRLTVT.

The CDR3 region has the DNA TGTGCCAGTAGTATTGATCGAGCGGCGGAGACCCAGTACTTC. This codes for CASSIDRAAETQYF. The chain has TRBV19 and TRBJ2-5, with TRBD2 as a possible D gene (5 bases). The CDR3 consists of 14 residues. V dropped 3 bases and J dropped 5 bases, with 13 bases sitting between them. Germline CDR1 LNHDA, CDR2 SQIVND (reference sequence).

In regard to this clone: At one end the junction does not follow the germline gene, possibly because of a read error. The chain is built from TRBV7-9 and TRBJ2-1; D not certain. Germline CDR1 SEHNR, CDR2 FQNEAQ (reference sequence). The CDR3 is made up of 12 amino acids. Here the CDR3 DNA reads TGTTCCAGCAGCCCATCCCGGGATGAGCAGTTCTTC. Amino acids: CSSSPSRDEQFF.

Written as DNA, the CDR3 is TGTGCCAGCAGCGGCTCCGGGACAGCCATTGTAGAAACCGGGGAGCTGTTTTTT. Translating gives CASSGSGTAIVETGELFF. This rearrangement joins TRBV5-6 to TRBJ2-2; TRBD1 aligns across 7 bases. The CDR3 is 18 residues long. Germline lookup yields CDR1 SGHDT and CDR2 YYEEEE. V trimming: 4 bases; J trimming: 5 bases; junction bases outside the gene matches: 17.

CDR3 region: CASSVRGGANSPLHF. CDR3 coding DNA: TGTGCCAGCAGTGTGCGAGGGGGCGCGAATTCACCCCTCCACTTT. The chain couples TRBV2 to TRBJ1-6, with 7 nucleotides matching TRBD1. Trimming at V came to 4 bases and at J to 7 bases, leaving 7 bases not matched to a gene. The CDR3 has 15 amino acids. Germline values: CDR1 SNHLY, CDR2 FYNNEI. Variable domain in full (rest from reference TRBV2 and TRBJ1-6): EPEVTQTPSHQVTQMGQEVILRCVPISNHLYFYWYRQILGQKVEFLVSFYNNEISEKSEIFDDQFSVERPDGSNFTLKIRSTKLEDSAMYFCASSVRGGANSPLHFGNGTRLTVT.

This chain connects TRBV7-9 to TRBJ1-2; TRBD1 is a possible D gene (6 bases). The V gene's germline CDR1 is SEHNR and CDR2 FQNEAQ (reference sequence). The CDR3 extends over 14 amino acids. V lost 8 bases and J lost 4, with 17 bases in between. CDR3 region: CASGPEGGAYGYTF. The CDR3 DNA is TGTGCCAGCGGCCCCGAGGGGGGGGCCTATGGCTACACCTTC. Looking up the rest from reference TRBV7-9 and TRBJ1-2 gives the full variable domain: DTGVSQNPRHKITKRGQNVTFRCDPISEHNRLYWYRQTLGQGPEFLTYFQNEAQLEKSRLLSDRFSAERPKGSFSTLEIQRTEQGDSAMYLCASGPEGGAYGYTFGSGTRLTVV.

The V call is TRBV7-3, the J call TRBJ2-1, with D perhaps matching TRBD2 (6 bases). The germline gives CDR1 SGHTA, CDR2 FQGTGA. V lost 3 bases and J lost 5, with 11 bases in between. The length of the CDR3 is 14 residues. The CDR3: CASSFGAGNNEQFF. In DNA form, the CDR3 reads TGTGCCAGCAGCTTTGGAGCGGGTAACAATGAGCAGTTCTTC.

The V gene is TRBV6-1, the J gene TRBJ1-1; D remains ambiguous. The CDR3 loop spans 15 amino acids. V lost 5 bases to trimming and J lost 4 bases, with 17 bases between them. Germline loops: CDR1 MNHNS, CDR2 SASEGT. The CDR3 sequence is CASSKTGGQSTEAFF. Here the CDR3 DNA reads TGTGCCAGCAGTAAAACGGGAGGGCAGAGCACTGAAGCTTTCTTT.

This clone was observed a single time. The chain carries TRBV7-9 and TRBJ1-4; D uncertain. This CDR3 has 15 residues. The germline CDR1 and CDR2 sequences are SEHNR and FQNEAQ (reference sequence). Trimming shortened V by 5 bases and J by 8 bases, and 18 bases separated the two germline ends. CDR3 in amino acids: CASSPTRAGWEKLFF. The CDR3 nucleotides are TGTGCCAGCAGCCCGACGAGGGCCGGTTGGGAAAAACTGTTTTTT.

This clone was picked up a small number of times. The chain combines TRBV11-3 with TRBJ1-1; D might be TRBD1 (5 bases). V dropped 1 base and J dropped 1 base, with 13 bases sitting between them. Germline-derived CDR1 and CDR2 are SGHNT and YENEEA. The CDR3 extends over 16 amino acids. CDR3 loop: CASSLAGSGTNTEAFF. CDR3 sequence (DNA): TGTGCCAGCAGCTTAGCAGGGTCGGGTACGAACACTGAAGCTTTCTTT.

The chain couples TRBV11-2 to TRBJ2-7; 7 bases are a match to TRBD2. The CDR3 extends over 16 amino acids. The junction had 11 bases not matched to a gene; V was cut back by 6 bases and J by 0 bases. Per the germline V gene, CDR1 is SGHAT and CDR2 is FQNNGV. CDR3 in amino acids: CASRDNAGGSSYEQYF. The DNA of the CDR3 is TGTGCCAGCAGAGACAACGCCGGGGGGAGCTCCTACGAGCAGTACTTC.

This chain connects TRBV27 to TRBJ2-5, with 8 bases aligning to TRBD1. The J call may be faulty, since TRBJ2-7 better matches the DNA end. Germline CDR1 is MNHEY and CDR2 is SMNVEV (reference sequence). The CDR3 extends over 13 amino acids. CDR3 sequence: CASAQGAGYEQYF. Here the CDR3 DNA reads TGTGCCAGCGCGCAGGGGGCAGGGTACGAGCAGTACTTC.

V gene TRBV19 combines with J gene TRBJ1-5; the D is unclear. Germline lookup yields CDR1 LNHDA and CDR2 SQIVND (reference sequence). V was trimmed by 3 bases and J by 0 bases, leaving 9 bases between them. The CDR3 runs 15 residues. The CDR3 DNA sequence: TGTGCCAGTAGTATTCTTCAGTATAGCAATCAGCCCCAGCATTTT. It encodes CASSILQYSNQPQHF.

This clone came up a few times. The CDR3, as DNA: TGCGCCAGCAGCCAATATCAGGGAACTGGAAACACCATATATTTT. This translates into CASSQYQGTGNTIYF. The chain is built from TRBV4-3 and TRBJ1-3; perhaps TRBD1 as D (5 bases). Germline loops: CDR1 LGHNA, CDR2 YSLEER. Trimming cost V 2 bases and J 2 bases, with 10 bases left between them. The CDR3 has 15 amino acids.

The CDR3, as DNA: TGTGCCAGCAGTTCGTACGGACAAGGCCTCTACAATGAGCAGTTCTTC. Its protein product is CASSSYGQGLYNEQFF. This sequence joins TRBV6-5 and TRBJ2-1; a weak D match, TRBD1 (5 bases). This CDR3 has 16 residues. The germline CDR1 and CDR2 sequences are MNHEY and SVGAGI. V shed 4 bases and J shed 3 bases, with 16 bases lying between them.

This clone was seen only a few times. The chain carries TRBV7-8 and TRBJ1-1, with TRBD1 matching 9 bases. The CDR3 has 17 amino acids. The junction had 17 bases not matched to a gene; V was cut back by 4 bases and J by 8 bases. Germline lookup yields CDR1 SGHVS and CDR2 FQNEAQ. CDR3 in amino acids: CASSSRLRDRAMYEAFF. Written as DNA, the CDR3 is TGTGCCAGCAGCTCAAGGTTGCGGGACAGGGCGATGTACGAAGCTTTCTTT. The entire variable domain, with the rest obtained from reference TRBV7-8 and TRBJ1-1, is as follows: GAGVSQSPRYKVAKRGQDVALRCDPISGHVSLFWYQQALGQGPEFLTYFQNEAQLDKSGLPSDRFFAERPEGSVSTLKIQRTQQEDSAVYLCASSSRLRDRAMYEAFFGQGTRLTVV.

The chain uses TRBV2 and TRBJ1-1; no clear D gene. The V gene's germline CDR1 is SNHLY and CDR2 FYNNEI. Between the trimmed V and J ends, which lost 7 bases and 6 bases, there was a span of 9 bases. CDR3 length equals 11 residues. The CDR3 here is CASMRAPEAFF. The CDR3 nucleotides are TGTGCCAGCATGAGGGCGCCTGAAGCTTTCTTT.

This chain uses TRBV7-9 with TRBJ1-1; tentative D call: TRBD1 (6 bases). V was cut by 1 base and J by 5 bases, with 17 bases left in between. Germline values: CDR1 SEHNR, CDR2 FQNEAQ (reference sequence). The CDR3 is 16 residues long. The CDR3 DNA is TGTGCCAGCAGCTTAGATTATTGGGGGCGGAAAACTGAAGCTTTCTTT. This codes for CASSLDYWGRKTEAFF.

This chain links TRBV27 with TRBJ1-1; a weak D match, TRBD1 (6 bases). The CDR3 runs to 15 residues. The germline CDR1 and CDR2 sequences are MNHEY and SMNVEV (reference sequence). Trimming shortened V by 5 bases and J by 0 bases, and 13 bases separated the two germline ends. The CDR3 nucleotides read TGTGCCAGCAGTCAGGGCTGGGACATGAACACTGAAGCTTTCTTT. Its protein product is CASSQGWDMNTEAFF.

The J gene is TRBJ2-5, the V gene TRBV7-2, with 16 bases matching TRBD2. V trimming: 3 bases; J trimming: 2 bases; junction bases outside the gene matches: 3. CDR1 and CDR2 from the germline V gene are SGHTA and FQGNSA. The CDR3 length is 17 residues. The CDR3 coding sequence is TGTGCCAGCAGCTTGGGACTAGCGGGGGGGACACAAGAGACCCAGTACTTC. Amino acids: CASSLGLAGGTQETQYF.

This chain uses TRBV2 with TRBJ1-2; D not resolved. The CDR3 consists of 13 residues. The V end lost 1 base, the J end lost 3 bases, and 6 bases lay between the germline ends. Per germline, CDR1 SNHLY and CDR2 FYNNEI. The CDR3 region has the DNA TGTGCCAGCAGTGAAGGGAGCTACTATGGCTACACCTTC. Its translation is CASSEGSYYGYTF.